This T cell receptor beta chain comes out of a study of cytomegalovirus exposure and HLA in healthy donors. The study, taken as a whole, reports: An analysis done earlier found most TCR beta V segments productive about 87% or about 30% of the time. Among TCR beta chains of equal frequency, HLA-associated ones were more clonally expanded in a later analysis.

Comments on this clone: Its antigen is unidentified.

In the PCR, 60 Vbeta and 13 Jbeta primers were used. The protocol was immunoSEQ multiplex PCR, while the TCRdb copy is restricted to in-frame clones and leaves out a portion. The data hold more than 140,000 clones, with around 79% observed a single time. Germline lookup yields CDR1 SGDLS and CDR2 YYNGEE. Trimming cost V 4 bases and J 10 bases; bases outside gene matches: 8. This CDR3 comprises 16 residues. Sequenced: PBMCs. The receptor was isolated from a man between 25 and 39 years old in good health and CMV-seropositive. The chain joins TRBV9 to TRBJ2-2; 15 nucleotides agree with TRBD2. Here the CDR3 reads CASSPRTSGRVKELFF. CDR3 coding DNA: TGTGCCAGCAGCCCCAGGACTAGCGGGAGGGTGAAGGAGCTGTTTTTT.